This T cell receptor beta chain was found in a study of tumor-infiltrating lymphocytes in localized non-small cell lung cancer. Looking at the study overall: Each patient gave resected tumor and non-adjacent uninvolved lung tissue.

The method was immunoSEQ multiplex PCR; TCRdb's version includes in-frame clones alone and lacks a portion of them. Here the sample spans some 29,000 clones, over 75% being singletons. The V end was cut by 3 bases, the J end by 5 bases, with 13 bases between. Germline V gene sequence: CDR1 MDHEN, CDR2 SYDVKM. The CDR3 is 14 amino acids. This chain connects TRBV28 to TRBJ1-2; tentative D call: TRBD1 (6 bases). Sequenced sample: lung tumor tissue. The TCR was taken from a human donor with non-small cell lung cancer. The CDR3 protein is CASSLGGPGYGYTF. CDR3 in DNA: TGTGCCAGCAGTTTGGGGGGCCCAGGGTATGGCTACACCTTC.